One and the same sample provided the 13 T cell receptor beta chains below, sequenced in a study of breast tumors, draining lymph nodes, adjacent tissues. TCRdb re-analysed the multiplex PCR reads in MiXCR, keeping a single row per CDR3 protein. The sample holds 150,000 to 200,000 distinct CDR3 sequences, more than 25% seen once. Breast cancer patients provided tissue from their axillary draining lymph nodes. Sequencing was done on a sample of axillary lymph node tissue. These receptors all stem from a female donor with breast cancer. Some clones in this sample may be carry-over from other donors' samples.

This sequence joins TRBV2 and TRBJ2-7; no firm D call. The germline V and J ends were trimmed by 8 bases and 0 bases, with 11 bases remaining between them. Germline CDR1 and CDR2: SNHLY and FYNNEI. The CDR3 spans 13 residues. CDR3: CASFGASSYEQYF. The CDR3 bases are TGTGCCAGCTTCGGCGCGAGCTCCTACGAGCAGTACTTC.

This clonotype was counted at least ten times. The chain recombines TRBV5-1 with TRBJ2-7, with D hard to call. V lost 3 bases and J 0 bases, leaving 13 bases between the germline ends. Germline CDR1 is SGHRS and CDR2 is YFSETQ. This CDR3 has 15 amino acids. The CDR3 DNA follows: TGCGCCAGCAGCTGGGCCGTCCTGAGCTCCTACGAGCAGTACTTC. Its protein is CASSWAVLSSYEQYF.

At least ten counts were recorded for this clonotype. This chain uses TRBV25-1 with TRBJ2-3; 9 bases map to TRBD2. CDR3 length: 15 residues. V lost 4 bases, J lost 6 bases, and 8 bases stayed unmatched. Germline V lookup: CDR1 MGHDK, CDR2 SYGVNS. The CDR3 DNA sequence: TGTGCCAGCAGTGGGGGGGAGCGGGGGGAGGATACGCAGTATTTT. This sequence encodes CASSGGERGEDTQYF.

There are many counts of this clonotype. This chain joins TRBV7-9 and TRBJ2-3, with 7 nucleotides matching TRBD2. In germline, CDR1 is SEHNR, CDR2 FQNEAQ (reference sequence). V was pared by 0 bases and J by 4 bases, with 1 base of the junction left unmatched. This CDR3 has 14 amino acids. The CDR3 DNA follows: TGTGCCAGCAGCTTAGCGGGACTATCAGATACGCAGTATTTT. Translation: CASSLAGLSDTQYF.

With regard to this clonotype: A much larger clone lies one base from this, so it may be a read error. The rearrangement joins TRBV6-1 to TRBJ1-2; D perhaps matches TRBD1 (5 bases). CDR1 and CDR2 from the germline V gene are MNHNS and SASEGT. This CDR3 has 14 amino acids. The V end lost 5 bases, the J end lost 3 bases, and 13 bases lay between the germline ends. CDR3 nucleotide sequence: TGTGCCAGCAGTCACCCAGGGAGGGACTATGGCTACACCTTC. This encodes CASSHPGRDYGYTF.

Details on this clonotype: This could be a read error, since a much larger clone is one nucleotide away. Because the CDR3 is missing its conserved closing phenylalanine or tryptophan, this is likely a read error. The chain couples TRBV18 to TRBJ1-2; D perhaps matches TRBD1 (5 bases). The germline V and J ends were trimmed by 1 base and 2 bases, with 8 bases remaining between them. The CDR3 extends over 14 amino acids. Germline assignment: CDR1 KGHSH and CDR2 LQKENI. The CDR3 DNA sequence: TGTGCCAGCTCACCACAGGGGACGAACTATGGCTACACCCTC. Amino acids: CASSPQGTNYGYTL.

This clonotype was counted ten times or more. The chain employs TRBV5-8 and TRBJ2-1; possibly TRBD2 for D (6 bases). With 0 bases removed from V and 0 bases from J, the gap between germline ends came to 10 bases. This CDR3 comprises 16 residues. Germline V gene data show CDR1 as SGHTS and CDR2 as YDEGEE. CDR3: CASSLVTSGSYNEQFF. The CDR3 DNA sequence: TGTGCCAGCAGCTTGGTGACTAGTGGCTCCTACAATGAGCAGTTCTTC.

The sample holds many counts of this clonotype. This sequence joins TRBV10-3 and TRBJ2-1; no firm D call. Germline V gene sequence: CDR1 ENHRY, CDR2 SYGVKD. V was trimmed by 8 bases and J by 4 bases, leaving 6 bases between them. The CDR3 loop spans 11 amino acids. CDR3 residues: CAIGEYNEQFF. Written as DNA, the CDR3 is TGTGCCATCGGAGAGTACAATGAGCAGTTCTTC.

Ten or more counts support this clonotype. The CDR3 nucleotides are TGTGCCACCAGCCGCGGATTGGAAGCTTTCTTT. Protein: CATSRGLEAFF. The chain employs TRBV15 and TRBJ1-1, with D unclear. Per the germline V gene, CDR1 is LNHNV and CDR2 is YYDKDF (reference sequence). The V end lost 5 bases, the J end lost 8 bases, and 9 bases lay between the germline ends. The CDR3 has 11 amino acids.

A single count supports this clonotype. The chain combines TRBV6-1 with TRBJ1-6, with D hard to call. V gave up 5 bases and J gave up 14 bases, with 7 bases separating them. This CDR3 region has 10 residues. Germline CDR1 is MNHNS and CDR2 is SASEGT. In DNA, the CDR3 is TGTGCCAGCAGTTACTCGGCCCTCCACTTT. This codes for CASSYSALHF.

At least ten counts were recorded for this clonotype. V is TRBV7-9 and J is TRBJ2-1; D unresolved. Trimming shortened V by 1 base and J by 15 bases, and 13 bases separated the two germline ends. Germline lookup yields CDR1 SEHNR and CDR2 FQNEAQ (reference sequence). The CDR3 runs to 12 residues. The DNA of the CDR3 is TGTGCCAGCAGCTTAGAGTCCCCCGGTTCGTTCTTC. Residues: CASSLESPGSFF.

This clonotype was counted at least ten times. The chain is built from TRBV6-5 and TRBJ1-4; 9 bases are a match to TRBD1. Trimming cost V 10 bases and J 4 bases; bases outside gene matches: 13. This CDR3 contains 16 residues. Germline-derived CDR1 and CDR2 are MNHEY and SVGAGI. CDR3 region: CATPHGTGLDNEKLFF. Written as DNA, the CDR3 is TGTGCCACCCCACACGGGACAGGGTTGGATAATGAAAAACTGTTTTTT.

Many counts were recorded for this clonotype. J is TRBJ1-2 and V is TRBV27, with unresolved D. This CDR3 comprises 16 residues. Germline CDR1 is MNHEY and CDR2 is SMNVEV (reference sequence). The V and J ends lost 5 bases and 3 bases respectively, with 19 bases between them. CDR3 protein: CASSTFNSEGYYGYTF. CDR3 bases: TGTGCCAGCAGTACCTTCAACAGTGAGGGCTACTATGGCTACACCTTC.